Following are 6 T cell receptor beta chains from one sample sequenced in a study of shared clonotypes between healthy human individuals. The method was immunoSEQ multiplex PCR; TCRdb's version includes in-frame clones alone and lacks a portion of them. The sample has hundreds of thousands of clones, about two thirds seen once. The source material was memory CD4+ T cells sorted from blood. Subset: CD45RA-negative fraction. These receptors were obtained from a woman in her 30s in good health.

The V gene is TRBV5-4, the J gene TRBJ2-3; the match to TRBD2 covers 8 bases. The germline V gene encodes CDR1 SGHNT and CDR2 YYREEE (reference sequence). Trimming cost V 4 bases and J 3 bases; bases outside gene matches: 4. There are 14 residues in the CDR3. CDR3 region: CASSRGGLTDTQYF. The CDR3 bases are TGTGCCAGCAGCCGGGGGGGGCTAACAGATACGCAGTATTTT.

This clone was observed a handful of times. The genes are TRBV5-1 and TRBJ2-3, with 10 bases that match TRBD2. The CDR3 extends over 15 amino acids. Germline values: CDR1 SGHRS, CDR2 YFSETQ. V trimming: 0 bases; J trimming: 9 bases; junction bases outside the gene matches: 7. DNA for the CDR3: TGCGCCAGCAGCTTGGAAGGGGGTAGCGGGAGGACGCAGTATTTT. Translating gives CASSLEGGSGRTQYF.

The CDR3 DNA reads TGTGCCAGCAGCTCGCACAGGGGGCGGAATGAGCAGTTCTTC. Its protein is CASSSHRGRNEQFF. This rearrangement joins TRBV11-3 to TRBJ2-1; TRBD1 matches 9 bases. V shed 4 bases, J shed 7 bases, and the junction held 5 bases outside the gene matches. The germline V gene encodes CDR1 SGHNT and CDR2 YENEEA. CDR3 length equals 14 residues.

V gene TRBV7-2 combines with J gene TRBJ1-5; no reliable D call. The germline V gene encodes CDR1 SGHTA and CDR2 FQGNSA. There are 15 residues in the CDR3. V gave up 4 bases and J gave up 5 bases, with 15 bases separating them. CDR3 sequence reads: CASSSDVLSYQPQHF. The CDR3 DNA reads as TGTGCCAGCAGCTCCGATGTTCTCTCCTATCAGCCCCAGCATTTT. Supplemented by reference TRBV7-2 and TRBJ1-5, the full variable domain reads GAGVSQSPSNKVTEKGKDVELRCDPISGHTALYWYRQSLGQGLEFLIYFQGNSAPDKSGLPSDRFSAERTGGSVSTLTIQRTQQEDSAVYLCASSSDVLSYQPQHFGDGTRLSIL.

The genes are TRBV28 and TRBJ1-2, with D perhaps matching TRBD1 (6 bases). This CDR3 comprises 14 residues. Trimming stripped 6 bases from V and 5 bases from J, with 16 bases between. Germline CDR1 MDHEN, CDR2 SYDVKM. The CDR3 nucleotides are TGTGCCAGCAGAAGACAGGCCAATTCATATGGCTACACCTTC. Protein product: CASRRQANSYGYTF.

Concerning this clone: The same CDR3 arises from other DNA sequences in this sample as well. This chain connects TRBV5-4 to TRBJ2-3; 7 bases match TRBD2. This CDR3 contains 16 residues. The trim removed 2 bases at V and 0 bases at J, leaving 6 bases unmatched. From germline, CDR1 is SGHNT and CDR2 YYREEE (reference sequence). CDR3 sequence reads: CASSLRLAPSTDTQYF. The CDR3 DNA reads TGTGCCAGCAGCTTACGACTAGCTCCTAGCACAGATACGCAGTATTTT. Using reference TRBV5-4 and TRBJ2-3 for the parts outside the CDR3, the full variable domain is ETGVTQSPTHLIKTRGQQVTLRCSSQSGHNTVSWYQQALGQGPQFIFQYYREEENGRGNFPPRFSGLQFPNYSSELNVNALELDDSALYLCASSLRLAPSTDTQYFGPGTRLTVL.